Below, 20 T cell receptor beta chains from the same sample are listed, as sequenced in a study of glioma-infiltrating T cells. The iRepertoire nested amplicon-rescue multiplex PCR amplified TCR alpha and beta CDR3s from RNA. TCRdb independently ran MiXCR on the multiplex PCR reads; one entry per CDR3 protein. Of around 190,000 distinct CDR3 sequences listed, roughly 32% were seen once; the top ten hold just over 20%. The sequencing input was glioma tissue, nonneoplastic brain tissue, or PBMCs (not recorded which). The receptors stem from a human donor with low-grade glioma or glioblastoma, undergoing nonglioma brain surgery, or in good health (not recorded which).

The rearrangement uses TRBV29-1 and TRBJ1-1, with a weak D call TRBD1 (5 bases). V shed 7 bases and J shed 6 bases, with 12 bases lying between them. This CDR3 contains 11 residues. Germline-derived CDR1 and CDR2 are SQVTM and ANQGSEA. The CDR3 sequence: CSGNRCAEAFF. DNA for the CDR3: TGCAGCGGGAACAGGTGCGCTGAAGCTTTCTTT.

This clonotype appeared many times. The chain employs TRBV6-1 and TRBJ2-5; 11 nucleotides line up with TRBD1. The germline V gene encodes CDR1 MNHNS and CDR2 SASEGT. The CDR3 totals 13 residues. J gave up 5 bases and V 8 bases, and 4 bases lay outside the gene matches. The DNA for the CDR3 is TGTGCCAGCGCCCGGGACAGGGGGGAGACCCAGTACTTC. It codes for CASARDRGETQYF.

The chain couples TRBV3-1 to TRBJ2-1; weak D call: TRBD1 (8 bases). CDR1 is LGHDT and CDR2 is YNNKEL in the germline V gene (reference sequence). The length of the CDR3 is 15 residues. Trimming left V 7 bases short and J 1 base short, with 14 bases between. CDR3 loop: CASMPQGGSYNEQFF. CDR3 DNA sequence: TGTGCCAGCATGCCACAGGGGGGGTCCTACAATGAGCAGTTCTTC.

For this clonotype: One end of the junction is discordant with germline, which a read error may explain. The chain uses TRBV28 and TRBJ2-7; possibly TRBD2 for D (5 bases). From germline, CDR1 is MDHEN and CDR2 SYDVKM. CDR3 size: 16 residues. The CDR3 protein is CSRIFGRIGRGYEKSF. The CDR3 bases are TGTTCCCGCATTTTTGGCCGGATTGGGAGAGGATACGAGAAGTCCTTC.

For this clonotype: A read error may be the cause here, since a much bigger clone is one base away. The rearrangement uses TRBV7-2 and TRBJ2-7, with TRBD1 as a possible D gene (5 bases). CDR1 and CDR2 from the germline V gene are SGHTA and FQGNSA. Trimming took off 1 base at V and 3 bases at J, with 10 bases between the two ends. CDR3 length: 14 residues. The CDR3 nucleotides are TGTGCCAGCAGCTTAGGACAGTGGAACTACGAGCAGTACTTC. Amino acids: CASSLGQWNYEQYF.

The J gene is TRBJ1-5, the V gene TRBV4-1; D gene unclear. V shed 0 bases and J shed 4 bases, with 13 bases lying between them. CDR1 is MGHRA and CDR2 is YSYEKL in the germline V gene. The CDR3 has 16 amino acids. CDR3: CASSQDWSDRNQPQHF. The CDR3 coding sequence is TGCGCCAGCAGCCAAGATTGGTCTGATAGAAATCAGCCCCAGCATTTT.

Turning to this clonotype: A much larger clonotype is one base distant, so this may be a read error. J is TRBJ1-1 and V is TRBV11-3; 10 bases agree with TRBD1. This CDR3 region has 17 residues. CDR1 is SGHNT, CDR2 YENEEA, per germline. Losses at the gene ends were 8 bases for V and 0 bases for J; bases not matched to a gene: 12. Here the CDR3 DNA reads TGTGCCAGCTCCTTAGGACAGGGGGTCTTCATGAACACTGAAGCTTTCTTT. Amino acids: CASSLGQGVFMNTEAFF. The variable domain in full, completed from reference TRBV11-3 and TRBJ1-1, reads EAGVVQSPRYKIIEKKQPVAFWCNPISGHNTLYWYLQNLGQGPELLIRYENEEAVDDSQLPKDRFSAERLKGVDSTLKIQPAELGDSAVYLCASSLGQGVFMNTEAFFGQGTRLTVV.

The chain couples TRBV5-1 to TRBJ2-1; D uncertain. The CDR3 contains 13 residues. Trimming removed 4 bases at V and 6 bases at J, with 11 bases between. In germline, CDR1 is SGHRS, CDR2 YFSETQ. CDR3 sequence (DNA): TGCGCCAGCAGCCTGCTTGTGAGCAATGAGCAGTTCTTC. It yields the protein CASSLLVSNEQFF.

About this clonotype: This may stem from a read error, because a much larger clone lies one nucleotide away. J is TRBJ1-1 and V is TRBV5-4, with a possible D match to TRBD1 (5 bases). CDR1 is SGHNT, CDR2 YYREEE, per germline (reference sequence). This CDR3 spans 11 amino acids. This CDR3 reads CASSLMGRAVF. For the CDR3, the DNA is TGTGCCAGCAGCTTGATGGGCAGGGCCGTCTTT.

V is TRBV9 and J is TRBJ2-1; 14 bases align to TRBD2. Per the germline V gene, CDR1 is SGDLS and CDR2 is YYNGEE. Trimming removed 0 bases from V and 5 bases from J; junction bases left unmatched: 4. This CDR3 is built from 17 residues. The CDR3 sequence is CASSVARLAGGNNEQFF. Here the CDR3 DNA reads TGTGCCAGCAGCGTAGCGCGACTAGCGGGAGGGAACAATGAGCAGTTCTTC.

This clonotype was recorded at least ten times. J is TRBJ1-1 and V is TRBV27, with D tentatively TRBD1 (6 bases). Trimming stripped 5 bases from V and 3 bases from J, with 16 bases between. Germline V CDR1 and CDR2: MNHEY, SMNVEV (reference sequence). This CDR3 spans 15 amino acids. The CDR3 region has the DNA TGTGCCAGCAGTCTGGCCAGGGGCATTTACACTGAAGCTTTCTTT. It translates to CASSLARGIYTEAFF.

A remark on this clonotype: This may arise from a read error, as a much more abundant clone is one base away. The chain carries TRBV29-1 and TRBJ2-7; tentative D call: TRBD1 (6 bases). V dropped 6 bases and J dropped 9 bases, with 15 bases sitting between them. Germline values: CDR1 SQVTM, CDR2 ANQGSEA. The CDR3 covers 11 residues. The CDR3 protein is CSVSRGNGQYF. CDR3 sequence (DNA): TGCAGCGTGAGCAGGGGAAACGGGCAGTACTTC.

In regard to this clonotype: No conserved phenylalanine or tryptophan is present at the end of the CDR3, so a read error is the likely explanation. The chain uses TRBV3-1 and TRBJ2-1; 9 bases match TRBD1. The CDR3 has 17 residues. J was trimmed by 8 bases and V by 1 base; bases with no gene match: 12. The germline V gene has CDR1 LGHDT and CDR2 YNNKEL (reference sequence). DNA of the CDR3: TGTGCCAGCAGCCAAGTCTCTCCGGGACAGGGTGCCGATGAGCAGTTCCTC. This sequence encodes CASSQVSPGQGADEQFL.

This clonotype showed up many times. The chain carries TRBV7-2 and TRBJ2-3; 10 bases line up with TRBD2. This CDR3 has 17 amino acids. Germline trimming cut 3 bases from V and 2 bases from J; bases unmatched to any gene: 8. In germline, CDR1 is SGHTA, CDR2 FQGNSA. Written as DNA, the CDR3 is TGTGCCAGCAGCTTTAGAGCGAGCGGGAGGGACACAGATACGCAGTATTTT. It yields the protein CASSFRASGRDTDTQYF.

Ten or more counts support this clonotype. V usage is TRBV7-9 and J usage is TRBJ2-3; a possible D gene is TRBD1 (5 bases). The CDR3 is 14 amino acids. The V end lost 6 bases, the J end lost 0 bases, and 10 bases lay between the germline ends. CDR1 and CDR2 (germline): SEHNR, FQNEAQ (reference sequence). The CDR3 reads CASSPGHSTDTQYF. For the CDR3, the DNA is TGTGCCAGCAGTCCCGGACATAGCACAGATACGCAGTATTTT.

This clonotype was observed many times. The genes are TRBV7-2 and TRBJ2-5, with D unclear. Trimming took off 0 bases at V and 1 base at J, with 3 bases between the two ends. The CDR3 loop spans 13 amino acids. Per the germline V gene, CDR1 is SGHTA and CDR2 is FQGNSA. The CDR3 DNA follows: TGTGCCAGCAGCTTAGCGGCCCAAGAGACCCAGTACTTC. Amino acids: CASSLAAQETQYF.

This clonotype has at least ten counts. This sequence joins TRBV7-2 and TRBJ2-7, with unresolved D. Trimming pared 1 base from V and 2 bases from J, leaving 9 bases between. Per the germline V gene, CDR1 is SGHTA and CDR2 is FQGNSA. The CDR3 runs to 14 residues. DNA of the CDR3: TGTGCCAGCAGCTTAGTGGATGGCACCTACGAGCAGTACTTC. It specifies CASSLVDGTYEQYF.

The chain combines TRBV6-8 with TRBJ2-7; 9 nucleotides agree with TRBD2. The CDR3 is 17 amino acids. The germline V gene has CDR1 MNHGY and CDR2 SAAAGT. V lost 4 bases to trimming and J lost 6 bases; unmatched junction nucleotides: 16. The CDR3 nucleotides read TGTGCCAGCAGTTGGCAGGGACTAGCCCGAGGGAACCCCGAGCAGTACTTC. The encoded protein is CASSWQGLARGNPEQYF.

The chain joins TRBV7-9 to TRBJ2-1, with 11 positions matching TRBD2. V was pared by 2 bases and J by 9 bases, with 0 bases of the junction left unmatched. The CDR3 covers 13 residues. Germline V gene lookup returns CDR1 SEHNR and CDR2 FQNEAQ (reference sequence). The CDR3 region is CASSLTSGGEQFF. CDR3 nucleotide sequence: TGTGCCAGCAGCTTAACTAGCGGGGGTGAGCAGTTCTTC.

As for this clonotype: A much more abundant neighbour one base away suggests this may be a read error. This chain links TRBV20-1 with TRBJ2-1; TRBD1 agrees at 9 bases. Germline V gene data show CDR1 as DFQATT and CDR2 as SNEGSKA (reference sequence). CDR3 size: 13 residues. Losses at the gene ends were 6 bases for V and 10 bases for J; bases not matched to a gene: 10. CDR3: CSAAGTGIHEQFF. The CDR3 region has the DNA TGCAGTGCAGCCGGGACAGGGATCCACGAGCAGTTCTTC.